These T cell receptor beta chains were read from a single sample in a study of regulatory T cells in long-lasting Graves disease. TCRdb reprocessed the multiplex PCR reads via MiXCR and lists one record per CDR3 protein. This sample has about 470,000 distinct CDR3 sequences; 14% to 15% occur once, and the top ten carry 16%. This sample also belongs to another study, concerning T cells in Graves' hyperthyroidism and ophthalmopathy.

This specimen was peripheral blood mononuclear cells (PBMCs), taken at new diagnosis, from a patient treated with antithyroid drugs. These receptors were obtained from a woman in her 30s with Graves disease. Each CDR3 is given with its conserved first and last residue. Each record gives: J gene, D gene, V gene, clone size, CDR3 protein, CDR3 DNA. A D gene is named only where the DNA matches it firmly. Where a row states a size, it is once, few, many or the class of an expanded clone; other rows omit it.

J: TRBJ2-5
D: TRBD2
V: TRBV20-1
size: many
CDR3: CSARDPRETQETQYF
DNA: TGCAGTGCTAGAGATCCGCGGGAGACCCAAGAGACCCAGTACTTC

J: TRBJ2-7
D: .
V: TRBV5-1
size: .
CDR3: CASSLVGLRKIREQYF
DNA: TGCGCCAGCAGCTTGGTCGGTTTACGAAAAATACGGGAGCAGTACTTC

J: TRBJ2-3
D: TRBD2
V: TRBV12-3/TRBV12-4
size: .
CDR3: CASSLRALAGGRTDTQYF
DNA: TGTGCCAGCAGTTTACGGGCGCTAGCGGGAGGGCGCACAGATACGCAGTATTTT

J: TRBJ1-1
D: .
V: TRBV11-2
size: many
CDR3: CASSLVRGGGTEAFF
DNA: TGTGCCAGCAGCTTAGTTCGGGGCGGCGGGACTGAAGCTTTCTTT

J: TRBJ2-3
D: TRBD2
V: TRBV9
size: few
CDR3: CASMPVSGIGDTQYF
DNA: TGTGCCAGCATGCCGGTTAGCGGGATTGGAGATACGCAGTATTTT

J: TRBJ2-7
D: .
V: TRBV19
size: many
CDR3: CASSDSSRSDEQYF
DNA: TGTGCCAGTAGCGACAGCTCCCGTTCCGACGAGCAGTACTTC

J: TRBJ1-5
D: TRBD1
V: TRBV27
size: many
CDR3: CASSLGTVNQPQHF
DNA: TGTGCCAGCAGCCTGGGGACAGTCAATCAGCCCCAGCATTTT

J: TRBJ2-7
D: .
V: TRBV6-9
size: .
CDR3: CASSYSVSTAGRPYEQYF
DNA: TGTGCCAGCAGTTACTCTGTCTCAACGGCCGGCCGTCCTTACGAGCAGTACTTC

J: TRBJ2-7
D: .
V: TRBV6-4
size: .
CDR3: CASTVKTYEQYF
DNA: TGTGCCAGCACCGTTAAGACCTACGAGCAGTACTTC

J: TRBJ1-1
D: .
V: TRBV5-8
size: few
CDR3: CASSHWTTNTEAFF
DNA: TGTGCCAGCAGCCATTGGACAACGAACACTGAAGCTTTCTTT

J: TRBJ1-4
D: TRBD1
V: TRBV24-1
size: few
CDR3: CAASVLTGGVPRNEEKLFF
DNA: TGTGCCGCCAGTGTCCTTACAGGGGGCGTTCCAAGGAATGAGGAAAAACTGTTTTTT

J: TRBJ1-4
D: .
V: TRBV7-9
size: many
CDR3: CASSLLGRDATNEKLFF
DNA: TGTGCCAGCAGCTTGTTGGGCAGAGATGCAACTAATGAAAAACTGTTTTTT

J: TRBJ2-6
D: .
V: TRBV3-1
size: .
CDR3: CASSRFPHLTGANVLTF
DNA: TGTGCCAGCAGCCGGTTCCCACACCTGACTGGGGCCAACGTCCTGACTTTC

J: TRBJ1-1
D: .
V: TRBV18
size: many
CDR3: CASSAEASMNTEAFF
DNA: TGTGCCAGCTCAGCCGAAGCGAGTATGAACACTGAAGCTTTCTTT

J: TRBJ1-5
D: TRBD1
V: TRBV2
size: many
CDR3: CASRKGQGMGSNQPQHF
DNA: TGTGCCAGCAGGAAGGGACAGGGGATGGGTAGCAATCAGCCCCAGCATTTT

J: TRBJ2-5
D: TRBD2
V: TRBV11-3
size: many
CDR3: CASSLDVRLAGVEETQYF
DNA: TGTGCCAGCAGCTTAGACGTTCGCCTAGCGGGAGTTGAGGAGACCCAGTACTTC

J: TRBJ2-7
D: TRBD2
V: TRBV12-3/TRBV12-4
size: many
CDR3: CASKTGVLAGGGSYEQYF
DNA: TGTGCCAGCAAAACAGGGGTTTTAGCGGGAGGGGGCTCCTACGAGCAGTACTTC

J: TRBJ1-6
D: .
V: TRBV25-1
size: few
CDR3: CASSDVSYNSPLHF
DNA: TGTGCCAGCAGTGATGTGTCTTATAATTCACCCCTCCACTTT

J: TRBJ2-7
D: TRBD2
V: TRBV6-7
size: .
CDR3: CASRDLADRVLAGEPYEQYF
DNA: TGTGCCAGCAGGGACTTGGCGGACAGGGTGCTAGCGGGAGAGCCCTACGAGCAGTACTTC

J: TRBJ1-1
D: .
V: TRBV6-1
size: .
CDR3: CASSPSIGGASEAFF
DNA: TGTGCCAGCAGTCCCTCCATCGGGGGCGCTTCTGAAGCTTTCTTT

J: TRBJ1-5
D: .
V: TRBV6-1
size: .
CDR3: CASSRVQPQHF
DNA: TGTGCCAGCAGCCGAGTCCAGCCCCAGCATTTT

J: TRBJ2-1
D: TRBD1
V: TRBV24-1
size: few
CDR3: CASSGTGTNGEQFF
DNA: TGTGCCTCCTCCGGGACAGGGACAAACGGTGAGCAGTTCTTC

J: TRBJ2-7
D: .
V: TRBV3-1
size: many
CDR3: CASSSRASPEVQYF
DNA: TGTGCCAGCAGCTCGCGGGCCTCGCCGGAGGTGCAGTACTTC

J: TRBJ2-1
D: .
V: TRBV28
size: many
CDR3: CASSLFSSSGFNEQFF
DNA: TGTGCCAGCAGTTTATTTAGTTCCAGTGGGTTCAATGAGCAGTTCTTC

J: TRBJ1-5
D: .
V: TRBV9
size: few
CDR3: CASSVEGRLNQPQHF
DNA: TGTGCCAGCAGCGTAGAGGGACGGCTCAATCAGCCCCAGCATTTT

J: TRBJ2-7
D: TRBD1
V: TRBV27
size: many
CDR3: CASSTGTGKYEQYF
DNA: TGTGCCAGCAGTACCGGGACAGGGAAGTACGAGCAGTACTTC

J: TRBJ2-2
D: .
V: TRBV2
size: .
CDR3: CAGSDSGHTGELFF
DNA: TGTGCCGGCAGTGATAGCGGCCACACCGGGGAGCTGTTTTTT

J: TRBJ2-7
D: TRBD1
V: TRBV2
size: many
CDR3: CASSGQGVSYEQYF
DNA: TGTGCCAGCAGTGGACAGGGGGTCTCCTACGAGCAGTACTTC

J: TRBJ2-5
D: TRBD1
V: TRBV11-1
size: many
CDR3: CASSYRKGQEETQYF
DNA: TGTGCCAGCAGCTATAGAAAAGGACAGGAAGAGACCCAGTACTTC

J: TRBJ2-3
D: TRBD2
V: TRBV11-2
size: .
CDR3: CASSPWTSGRTDTQYF
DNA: TGTGCCAGCAGCCCATGGACTAGCGGGAGAACAGATACGCAGTATTTT

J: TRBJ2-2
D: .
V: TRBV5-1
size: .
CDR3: CASSDRWDTGELFF
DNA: TGCGCCAGCTCCGACAGGTGGGACACCGGGGAGCTGTTTTTT

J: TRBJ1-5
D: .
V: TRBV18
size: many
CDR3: CASSGGQGPNQPQHF
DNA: TGTGCCAGCTCGGGCGGGCAGGGCCCCAATCAGCCCCAGCATTTT

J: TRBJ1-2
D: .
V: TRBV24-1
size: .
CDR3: CATSDSRDAYGYTF
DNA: TGTGCCACCAGTGATTCCCGGGACGCTTATGGCTACACCTTC

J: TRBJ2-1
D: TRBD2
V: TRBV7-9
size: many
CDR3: CASVGGEGKSSYNEQFF
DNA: TGTGCCAGCGTTGGGGGGGAGGGGAAGTCCTCCTACAATGAGCAGTTCTTC

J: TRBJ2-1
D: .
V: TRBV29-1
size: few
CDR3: CSVVANEQFF
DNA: TGCAGCGTTGTGGCGAATGAGCAGTTCTTC

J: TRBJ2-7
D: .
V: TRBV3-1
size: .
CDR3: CASSLRGVREQYF
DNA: TGTGCCAGCAGCCTCAGGGGGGTGCGGGAGCAGTACTTC

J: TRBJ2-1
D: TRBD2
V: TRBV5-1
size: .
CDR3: CASRDGLAGFEFF
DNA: TGCGCCAGCAGGGACGGACTAGCGGGTTTTGAGTTCTTC

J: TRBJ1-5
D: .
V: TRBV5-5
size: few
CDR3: CASSMGDQPQHF
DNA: TGTGCCAGCAGCATGGGCGATCAGCCCCAGCATTTT

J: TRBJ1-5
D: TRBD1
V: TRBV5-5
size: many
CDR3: CASSRDRVSRQPQHF
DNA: TGTGCCAGCAGCCGGGACAGGGTATCGCGTCAGCCCCAGCATTTT

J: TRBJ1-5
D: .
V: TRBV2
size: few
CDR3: CASSEGGLLTGDQPQHF
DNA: TGTGCCAGCAGTGAAGGAGGGTTACTCACCGGCGATCAGCCCCAGCATTTT

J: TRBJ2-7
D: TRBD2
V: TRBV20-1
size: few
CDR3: CSAYRRAGGYEQYF
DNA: TGCAGTGCCTATCGAAGGGCGGGAGGGTACGAGCAGTACTTC